This T cell receptor beta chain was found in a study of cytomegalovirus exposure and HLA in healthy donors. Study-wide findings and caveats: It was taken for granted in presence/absence analyses that sequencing depth across donors was roughly uniform.

V was pared by 0 bases and J by 8 bases, with 2 bases of the junction left unmatched. This CDR3 spans 14 amino acids. The germline V gene encodes CDR1 SGHRS and CDR2 YFSETQ. Worth noting for this clone: What it recognizes is unknown.

The PCR contained 60 Vbeta and 13 Jbeta primers. Libraries were prepared by immunoSEQ multiplex PCR; TCRdb keeps only in-frame clonotypes and omits some of them. The sample lists about 150,000 clones, almost 80% occurring once. The genes are TRBV5-1 and TRBJ1-6; 7 bases align to TRBD1. The origin of this receptor is a woman in her twenties or thirties in good health and CMV-seronegative. Sequenced sample: PBMCs. CDR3 amino acids: CASSLAQGDSPLHF. The DNA for the CDR3 is TGCGCCAGCAGCTTGGCCCAGGGGGATTCACCCCTCCACTTT. Full variable domain (rest looked up from reference TRBV5-1 and TRBJ1-6): KAGVTQTPRYLIKTRGQQVTLSCSPISGHRSVSWYQQTPGQGLQFLFEYFSETQRNKGNFPGRFSGRQFSNSRSEMNVSTLELGDSALYLCASSLAQGDSPLHFGNGTRLTVT.